This record looks at one T cell receptor (beta chain) sequence and its context. TCRdb's copy holds only in-frame clones and misses some; the assay was immunoSEQ multiplex PCR. Among 150,000 to 160,000 clones, roughly nine tenths were seen once, and the ten largest hold 4.5% to 6%. Trimming stripped 3 bases from V and 7 bases from J, with 16 bases between. Germline CDR1 reads MDHEN; CDR2 reads SYDVKM. There are 15 residues in the CDR3. The data are from a study of T cell responses to AZD1222 COVID-19 vaccine. The TCR was taken from an adult in good health. The chain uses TRBV28 and TRBJ2-1, with a weak D call TRBD2 (6 bases). The sequencing used peripheral blood, collected on day 0 of MenACWY control vaccination. This chain's CDR3 is CASSFVDYRGNEQFF. The CDR3 DNA follows: TGTGCCAGCAGTTTTGTCGACTATCGGGGGAATGAGCAGTTCTTC.